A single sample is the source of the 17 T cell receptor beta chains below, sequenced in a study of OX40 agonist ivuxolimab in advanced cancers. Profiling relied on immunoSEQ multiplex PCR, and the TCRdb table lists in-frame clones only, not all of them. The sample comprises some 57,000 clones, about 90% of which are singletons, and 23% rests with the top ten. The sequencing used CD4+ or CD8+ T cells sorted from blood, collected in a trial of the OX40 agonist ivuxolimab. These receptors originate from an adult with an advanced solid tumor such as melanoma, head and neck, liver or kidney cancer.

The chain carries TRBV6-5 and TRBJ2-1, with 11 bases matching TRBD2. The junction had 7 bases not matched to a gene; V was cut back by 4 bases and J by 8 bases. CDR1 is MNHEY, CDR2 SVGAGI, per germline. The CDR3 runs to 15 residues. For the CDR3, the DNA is TGTGCCAGCAGTTCCGTAGCGGGAGGGAGCCATGAGCAGTTCTTC. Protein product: CASSSVAGGSHEQFF.

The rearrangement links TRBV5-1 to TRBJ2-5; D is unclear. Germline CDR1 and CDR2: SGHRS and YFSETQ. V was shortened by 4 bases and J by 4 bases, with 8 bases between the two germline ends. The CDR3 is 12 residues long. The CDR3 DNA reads TGCGCCAGCAGCCTAGGTACAGAGACCCAGTACTTC. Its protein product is CASSLGTETQYF.

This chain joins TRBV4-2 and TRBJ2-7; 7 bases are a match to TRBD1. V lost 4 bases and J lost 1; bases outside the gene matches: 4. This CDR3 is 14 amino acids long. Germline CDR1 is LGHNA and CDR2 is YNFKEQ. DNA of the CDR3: TGTGCCAGCAGCCTCCGGGACAGTTCCTACGAGCAGTACTTC. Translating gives CASSLRDSSYEQYF.

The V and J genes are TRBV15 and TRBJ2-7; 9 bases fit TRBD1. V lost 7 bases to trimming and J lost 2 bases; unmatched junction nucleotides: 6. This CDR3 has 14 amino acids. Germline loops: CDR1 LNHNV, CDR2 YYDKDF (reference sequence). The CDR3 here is CATKEDRGAYEQYF. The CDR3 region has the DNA TGTGCCACCAAAGAGGACAGGGGAGCCTACGAGCAGTACTTC.

Here the CDR3 DNA reads TGTGCCAGCCGAGAGACGGGTACAGGGAATGGCTACACCTTC. Protein: CASRETGTGNGYTF. The J gene is TRBJ1-2, the V gene TRBV28; tentatively, D is TRBD1 (6 bases). The CDR3 runs to 14 residues. Trimming stripped 8 bases from V and 6 bases from J, with 19 bases between. Germline V gene data show CDR1 as MDHEN and CDR2 as SYDVKM.

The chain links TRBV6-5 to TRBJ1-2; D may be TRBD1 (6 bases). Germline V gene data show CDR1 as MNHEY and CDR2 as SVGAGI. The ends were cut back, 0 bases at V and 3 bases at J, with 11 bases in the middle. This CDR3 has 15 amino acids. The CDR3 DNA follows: TGTGCCAGCAGTTACTCGTTAAAGGGGGACTATGGCTACACCTTC. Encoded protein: CASSYSLKGDYGYTF.

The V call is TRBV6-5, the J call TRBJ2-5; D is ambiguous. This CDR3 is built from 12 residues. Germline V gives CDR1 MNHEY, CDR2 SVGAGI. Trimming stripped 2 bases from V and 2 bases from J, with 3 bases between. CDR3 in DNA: TGTGCCAGCAGTTACGGTCAAGAGACCCAGTACTTC. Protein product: CASSYGQETQYF.

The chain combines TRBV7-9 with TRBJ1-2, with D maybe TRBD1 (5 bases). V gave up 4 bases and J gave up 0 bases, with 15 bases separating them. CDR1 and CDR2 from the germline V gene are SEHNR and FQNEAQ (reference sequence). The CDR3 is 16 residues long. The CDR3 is CASSWPRDGTNYGYTF. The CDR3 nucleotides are TGTGCCAGCAGCTGGCCTCGGGACGGGACTAACTATGGCTACACCTTC.

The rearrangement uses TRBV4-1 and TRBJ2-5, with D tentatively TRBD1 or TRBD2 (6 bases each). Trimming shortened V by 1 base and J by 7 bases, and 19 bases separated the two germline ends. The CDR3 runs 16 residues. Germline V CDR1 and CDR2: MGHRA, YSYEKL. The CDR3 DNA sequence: TGCGCCAGCAGCCAAGGTCCGGACGGAGGGGGTTGGACCCAGTACTTC. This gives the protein CASSQGPDGGGWTQYF.

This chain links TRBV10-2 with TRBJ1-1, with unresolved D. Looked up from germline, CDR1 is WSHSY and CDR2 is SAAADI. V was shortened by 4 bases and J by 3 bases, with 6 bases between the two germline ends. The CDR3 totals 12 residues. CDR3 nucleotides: TGCGCCAGCAGTGTCGGCTACACTGAAGCTTTCTTT. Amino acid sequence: CASSVGYTEAFF.

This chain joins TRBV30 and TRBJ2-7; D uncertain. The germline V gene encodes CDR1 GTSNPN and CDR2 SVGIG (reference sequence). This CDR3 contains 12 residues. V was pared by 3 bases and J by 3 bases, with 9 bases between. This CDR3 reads CAWSQDSYEQYV. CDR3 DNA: TGTGCCTGGAGCCAAGATAGCTACGAGCAGTACGTC.

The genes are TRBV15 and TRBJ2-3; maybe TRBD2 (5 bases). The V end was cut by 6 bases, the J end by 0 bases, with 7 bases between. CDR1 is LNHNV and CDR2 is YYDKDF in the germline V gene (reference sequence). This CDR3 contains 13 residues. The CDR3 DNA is TGTGCCACCAGAGGCGGGAGCACAGATACGCAGTATTTT. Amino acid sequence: CATRGGSTDTQYF.

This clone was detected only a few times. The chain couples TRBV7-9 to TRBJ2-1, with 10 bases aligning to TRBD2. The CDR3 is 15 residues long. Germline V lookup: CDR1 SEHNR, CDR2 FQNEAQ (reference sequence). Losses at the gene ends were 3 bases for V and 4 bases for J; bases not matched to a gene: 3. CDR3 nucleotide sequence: TGTGCCAGCAGCTTTTTTAGCGGGAGGTACAATGAGCAGTTCTTC. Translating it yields CASSFFSGRYNEQFF.

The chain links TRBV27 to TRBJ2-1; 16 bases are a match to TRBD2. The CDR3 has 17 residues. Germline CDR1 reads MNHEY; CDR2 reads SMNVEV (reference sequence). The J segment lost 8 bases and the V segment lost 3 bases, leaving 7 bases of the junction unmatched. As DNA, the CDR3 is TGTGCCAGCAGTTTCGGGACTAGCGGGGGGGCCATCCATGAGCAGTTCTTC. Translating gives CASSFGTSGGAIHEQFF.

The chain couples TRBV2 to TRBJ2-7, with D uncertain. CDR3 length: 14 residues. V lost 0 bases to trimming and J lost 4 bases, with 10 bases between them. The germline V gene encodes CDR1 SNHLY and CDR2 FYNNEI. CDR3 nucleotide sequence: TGTGCCAGCAGTGAAGCGCTTCTAAGTTACGAGCAGTACTTC. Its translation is CASSEALLSYEQYF.

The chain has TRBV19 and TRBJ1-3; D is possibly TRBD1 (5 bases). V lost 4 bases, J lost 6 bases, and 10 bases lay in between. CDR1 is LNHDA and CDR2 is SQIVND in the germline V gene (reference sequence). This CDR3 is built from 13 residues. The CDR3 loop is CASSKPTENTIYF. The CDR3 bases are TGTGCCAGTAGTAAGCCGACAGAAAACACCATATATTTT.

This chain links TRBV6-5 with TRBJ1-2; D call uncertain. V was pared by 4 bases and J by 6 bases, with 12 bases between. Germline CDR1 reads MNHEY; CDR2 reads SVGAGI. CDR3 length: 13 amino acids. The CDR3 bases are TGTGCCAGCAGTTCCCCGGGCAAGGATGGCTACACCTTC. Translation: CASSSPGKDGYTF.